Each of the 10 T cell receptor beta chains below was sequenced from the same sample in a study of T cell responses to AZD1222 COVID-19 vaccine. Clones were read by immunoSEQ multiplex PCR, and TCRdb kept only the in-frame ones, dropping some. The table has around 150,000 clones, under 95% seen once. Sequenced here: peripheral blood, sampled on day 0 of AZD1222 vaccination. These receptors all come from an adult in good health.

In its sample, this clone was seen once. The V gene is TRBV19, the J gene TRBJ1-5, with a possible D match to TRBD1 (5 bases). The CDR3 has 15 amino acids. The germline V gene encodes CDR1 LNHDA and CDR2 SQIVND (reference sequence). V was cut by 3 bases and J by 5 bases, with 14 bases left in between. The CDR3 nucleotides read TGTGCCAGTAGTATGGCGTTACAGGAATATCAGCCCCAGCATTTT. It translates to CASSMALQEYQPQHF.

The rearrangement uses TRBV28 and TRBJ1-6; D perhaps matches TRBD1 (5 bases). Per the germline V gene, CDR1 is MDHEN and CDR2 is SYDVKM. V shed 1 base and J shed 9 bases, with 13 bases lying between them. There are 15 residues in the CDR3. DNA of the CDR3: TGTGCCAGCAGTTTATTGGGGGAGGCAATTTCACCCCTCCACTTT. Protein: CASSLLGEAISPLHF.

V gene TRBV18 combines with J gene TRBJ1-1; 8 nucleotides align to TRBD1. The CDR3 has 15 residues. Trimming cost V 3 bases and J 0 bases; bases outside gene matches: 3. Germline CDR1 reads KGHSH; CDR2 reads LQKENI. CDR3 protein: CASSPRTGLNTEAFF. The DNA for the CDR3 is TGTGCCAGCTCACCTCGGACAGGGTTGAACACTGAAGCTTTCTTT.

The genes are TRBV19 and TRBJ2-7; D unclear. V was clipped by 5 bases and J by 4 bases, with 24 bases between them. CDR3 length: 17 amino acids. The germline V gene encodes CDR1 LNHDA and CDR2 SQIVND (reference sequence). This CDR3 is CASSALPGRKYSYEQYF. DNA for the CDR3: TGTGCCAGTAGTGCTCTCCCCGGCAGAAAGTACTCGTACGAGCAGTACTTC.

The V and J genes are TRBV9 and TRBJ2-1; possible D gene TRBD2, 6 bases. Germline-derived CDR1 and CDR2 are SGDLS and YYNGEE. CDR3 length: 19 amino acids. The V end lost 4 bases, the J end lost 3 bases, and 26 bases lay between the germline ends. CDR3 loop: CASSQNRRGNSGDYNEQFF. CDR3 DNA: TGTGCCAGCAGCCAGAACCGACGGGGAAATAGCGGAGACTACAATGAGCAGTTCTTC.

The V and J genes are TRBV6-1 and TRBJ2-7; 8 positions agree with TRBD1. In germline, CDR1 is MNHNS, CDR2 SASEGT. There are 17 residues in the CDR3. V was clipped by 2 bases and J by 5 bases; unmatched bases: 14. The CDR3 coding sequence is TGTGCCAGCAGTGAATTAGGGTTGACAGGGGTAGCACACGAGCAGTACTTC. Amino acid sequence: CASSELGLTGVAHEQYF.

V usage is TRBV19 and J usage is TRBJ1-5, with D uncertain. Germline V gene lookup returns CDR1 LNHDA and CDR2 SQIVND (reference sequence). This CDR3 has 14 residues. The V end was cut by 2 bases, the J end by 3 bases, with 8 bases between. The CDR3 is CASSITAFNQPQHF. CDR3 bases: TGTGCCAGTAGTATAACGGCTTTCAATCAGCCCCAGCATTTT.

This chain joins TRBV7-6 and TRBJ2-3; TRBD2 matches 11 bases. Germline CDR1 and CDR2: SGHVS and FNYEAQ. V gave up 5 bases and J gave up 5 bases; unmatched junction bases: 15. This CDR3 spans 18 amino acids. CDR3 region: CASSPDLAGGEPGDTQYF. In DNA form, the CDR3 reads TGTGCCAGCAGCCCAGACTTAGCGGGAGGGGAGCCTGGAGATACGCAGTATTTT.

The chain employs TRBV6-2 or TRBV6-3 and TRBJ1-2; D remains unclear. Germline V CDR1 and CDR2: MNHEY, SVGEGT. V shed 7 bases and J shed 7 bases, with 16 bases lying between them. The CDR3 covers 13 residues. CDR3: CASTYSATAGYTF. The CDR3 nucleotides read TGTGCCAGCACCTACTCCGCGACGGCTGGCTACACCTTC.

The CDR3 here is CASSSDRKLTYEQYF. In DNA, the CDR3 is TGTGCCAGCTCGTCCGACAGGAAACTAACCTACGAGCAGTACTTC. V and J are TRBV18 and TRBJ2-7; D possibly corresponds to TRBD1 (6 bases). Germline V gene data show CDR1 as KGHSH and CDR2 as LQKENI. Trimming removed 6 bases at V and 2 bases at J, with 17 bases between. This CDR3 is 15 amino acids long. The variable domain in full, completed from reference TRBV18 and TRBJ2-7, reads NAGVMQNPRHLVRRRGQEARLRCSPMKGHSHVYWYRQLPEEGLKFMVYLQKENIIDESGMPKERFSAEFPKEGPSILRIQQVVRGDSAAYFCASSSDRKLTYEQYFGPGTRLTVT.